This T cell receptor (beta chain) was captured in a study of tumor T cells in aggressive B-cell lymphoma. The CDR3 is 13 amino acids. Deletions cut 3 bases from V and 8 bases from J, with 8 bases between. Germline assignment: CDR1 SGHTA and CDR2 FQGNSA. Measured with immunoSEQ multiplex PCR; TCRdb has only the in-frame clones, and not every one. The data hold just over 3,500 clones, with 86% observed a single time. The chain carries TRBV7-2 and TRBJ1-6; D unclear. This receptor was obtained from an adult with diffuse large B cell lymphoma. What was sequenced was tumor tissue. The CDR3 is CASSFQDYSPLHF. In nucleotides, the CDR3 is TGTGCCAGCAGCTTCCAAGACTATTCACCCCTCCACTTT.